One sample yielded the 30 T cell receptor beta chains listed below, sequenced in a study of CD4 and CD8 cells across lung adenocarcinoma regions. TCRdb called the PCR reads again in MiXCR, with one record for every CDR3 protein. The data show several thousand distinct CDR3 sequences, roughly 48% seen once. Material: CD4+ T cells from the center of a lung tumor. Source of these receptors: a female donor with lung adenocarcinoma. The CD4 and CD8 labels of this study may be unreliable.

By share, this clonotype ranks as hyperexpanded (1% or more). This sequence joins TRBV27 and TRBJ2-1; 7 nucleotides line up with TRBD1. Trimming removed 5 bases from V and 5 bases from J; junction bases left unmatched: 3. Germline CDR1 and CDR2: MNHEY and SMNVEV (reference sequence). The CDR3 is made up of 13 amino acids. In DNA form, the CDR3 reads TGTGCCAGCAGTCCCGGGACAGACAATGAGCAGTTCTTC. It yields the protein CASSPGTDNEQFF.

J is TRBJ2-1 and V is TRBV6-1, with D perhaps given as TRBD1 or TRBD2 (6 bases each). The tail of the sequence fits TRBJ2-5 better, so the J call may be wrong. CDR1 and CDR2 from the germline V gene are MNHNS and SASEGT. CDR3 length: 13 residues. The CDR3 sequence: CASSGGAQETQYF. In DNA, the CDR3 is TGTGCCAGCAGTGGGGGGGCCCAAGAGACCCAGTACTTC.

As concerns this clonotype: Germline is not matched at one junction end, which may reflect a read error. The genes are TRBV6-1 and TRBJ2-3; possibly TRBD1 for D (6 bases). Germline V gene lookup returns CDR1 MNHNS and CDR2 SASEGT. This CDR3 is 14 amino acids long. The CDR3 coding sequence is TGTGCGAGCAGTGGGGGCCGTGGAACAGAGACCCAGTATTTT. Translated, it gives CASSGGRGTETQYF.

The chain joins TRBV6-5 to TRBJ2-3; no firm D call. CDR3 size: 12 residues. V was clipped by 4 bases and J by 5 bases, with 7 bases between them. Per germline, CDR1 MNHEY and CDR2 SVGAGI. The CDR3 is CASSSMGDTQYF. CDR3 DNA sequence: TGTGCCAGCAGTTCGATGGGAGATACGCAGTATTTT.

A remark on this clonotype: At one end, the junction sequence differs from germline, possibly due to a read error. The rearrangement links TRBV12-3 or TRBV12-4 to TRBJ2-1; D possibly corresponds to TRBD2 (5 bases). The CDR3 contains 13 residues. The CDR3, as DNA: TGTGCCAGCAGTTGTCCGAATTCCGGGGAGCAGTTTTTT. It translates to CASSCPNSGEQFF.

As for this clonotype: This likely comes from a read error, as the CDR3 has no conserved phenylalanine or tryptophan at its end. The DNA is omitted, as the CDR3 cannot be located on it reliably, and the CDR3 follows TCRdb's listing. The chain is built from TRBV6-1 and TRBJ2-5; the table's D call, TRBD2, was not checked against the DNA. Per the germline V gene, CDR1 is MNHNS and CDR2 is SASEGT. The length of the CDR3 is 17 amino acids, counting both ends. This chain's CDR3 is CASTPGLAGGRQTSQLS.

The DNA for the CDR3 is TGTGCCAGCAGGAGATCGGGACAGGAGAACTATGGCTACACCTTC. Amino acid sequence: CASRRSGQENYGYTF. The V gene is TRBV7-2, the J gene TRBJ1-2, with TRBD1 matching 8 bases. Unmatched junction bases numbered 8, after V lost 6 bases and J lost 2 bases. The CDR3 runs 15 residues. Germline CDR1 and CDR2: SGHTA and FQGNSA.

For this clonotype: At one end, the junction sequence differs from germline, possibly due to a read error. The gene calls are TRBV6-1 and TRBJ2-2; maybe TRBD2 (6 bases). Germline V gene data show CDR1 as MNHNS and CDR2 as SASEGT. The CDR3 loop spans 13 amino acids. The CDR3 DNA follows: TGTGCCAGCAGCCGCGCGAACACGGGGGAGCAGTTTTTC. It is translated as CASSRANTGEQFF.

This clonotype is a singleton in its sample. V and J are TRBV6-1 and TRBJ2-1; tentatively, D is TRBD2 (6 bases). The J call may be in error: the DNA end matches TRBJ2-7 better. CDR1 MNHNS and CDR2 SASEGT come from the germline V gene. The CDR3 consists of 15 residues. The DNA of the CDR3 is TGTGCCAGCAGTGAATTAACCCTAGCGTGGTACGAGCAGTACTTC. Translated: CASSELTLAWYEQYF.

This clonotype occurred a few times. The rearrangement links TRBV14 to TRBJ2-5, with no clear D. This CDR3 spans 12 amino acids. Trimming left V 5 bases short and J 0 bases short, with 4 bases between. Germline V gives CDR1 SGHDN, CDR2 FVKESK. The CDR3 coding sequence is TGTGCCAGCAGCTGGAACCAAGAGACCCAGTACTTC. Amino acid sequence: CASSWNQETQYF.

The rearrangement uses TRBV12-3 or TRBV12-4 and TRBJ2-6; 15 bases agree with TRBD2. The CDR3 length is 21 residues. The V gene end was trimmed by 4 bases and the J gene end by 0 bases; junction bases not matched to a gene: 10. CDR3 coding DNA: TGTGCCAGCAGTTCCGGTTTGGGACTAGCGGGAGGAGACTCTGGGGCCAACGTCCTGACTTTC. Its translation is CASSSGLGLAGGDSGANVLTF.

V is TRBV7-6 and J is TRBJ2-5; tentatively, D is TRBD2 (5 bases). The V and J ends lost 2 bases and 2 bases respectively, with 6 bases between them. Germline assignment: CDR1 SGHVS and CDR2 FNYEAQ. CDR3 length: 13 amino acids. The CDR3: CASSLTRQETQYF. The CDR3 DNA sequence: TGTGCCAGCAGCTTAACTAGGCAAGAGACCCAGTACTTC.

This clonotype came up a few times. V usage is TRBV27 and J usage is TRBJ2-3, with D possibly called TRBD1 or TRBD2 (5 bases each). V was pared by 1 base and J by 4 bases, with 12 bases between. In germline, CDR1 is MNHEY, CDR2 SMNVEV (reference sequence). The CDR3 runs 15 residues. The CDR3, as DNA: TGTGCCAGCAGTTTATGGGGGTCTGGGGCAGATACGCAGTATTTT. This encodes CASSLWGSGADTQYF.

This clonotype was picked up a small number of times. The V and J genes are TRBV10-1 and TRBJ2-1; 14 nucleotides align to TRBD2. CDR3 length equals 18 residues. From germline, CDR1 is WNHNN and CDR2 SYGVQD (reference sequence). Germline trimming cut 1 base from V and 8 bases from J; bases unmatched to any gene: 10. Here the CDR3 DNA reads TGCGCCAGCAGTGAGTTCCCTCCGGGACTAGCGGGAGTGGATGAGCAGTTCTTC. This encodes CASSEFPPGLAGVDEQFF.

The chain employs TRBV5-1 and TRBJ2-5, with D unresolved. Per the germline V gene, CDR1 is SGHRS and CDR2 is YFSETQ. CDR3 length equals 11 residues. The V gene lost 2 bases and the J gene lost 3 bases, with 2 bases spanning the gap. Written as DNA, the CDR3 is TGCGCCAGCAGCTTCGAAGAGACCCAGTACTTC. Translating gives CASSFEETQYF.

This chain joins TRBV6-5 and TRBJ2-1, with D perhaps matching TRBD2 (5 bases). CDR3 length: 15 residues. Germline assignment: CDR1 MNHEY and CDR2 SVGAGI. The V end was cut by 6 bases, the J end by 0 bases, with 12 bases between. The DNA of the CDR3 is TGTGCCAGCAGCTTAGCGCGAGCCTCCTACAATGAGCAGTTCTTC. It specifies CASSLARASYNEQFF.

A few counts support this clonotype. The chain is built from TRBV27 and TRBJ2-5, with 8 nucleotides matching TRBD1. The J segment lost 5 bases and the V segment lost 6 bases, leaving 5 bases of the junction unmatched. The CDR3 is made up of 13 amino acids. Germline V gene sequence: CDR1 MNHEY, CDR2 SMNVEV (reference sequence). The CDR3 here is CASRRTGGETQYF. As DNA, the CDR3 is TGTGCCAGCAGGAGAACAGGGGGGGAGACCCAGTACTTC.

The count of this clonotype is one. V is TRBV6-1 and J is TRBJ2-5; tentatively, D is TRBD1 (5 bases). In germline, CDR1 is MNHNS, CDR2 SASEGT. V lost 0 bases and J 0 bases, leaving 8 bases between the germline ends. The CDR3 is 15 residues long. In nucleotides, the CDR3 is TGTGCCAGCAGTGAAGCGGGGCACGACCAAGAGACCCAGTACTTC. This encodes CASSEAGHDQETQYF.

With respect to this clonotype: No conserved phenylalanine or tryptophan is present at the end of the CDR3, so a read error is the likely explanation. The DNA is omitted, as the CDR3 cannot be located on it reliably, and the CDR3 follows TCRdb's listing. This sequence joins TRBV29-1 and TRBJ2-5; the DNA was not compared with TRBD2, the D call given in the table. The germline V gene encodes CDR1 SQVTM and CDR2 ANQGSEA. Inclusive of both ends, the CDR3 amounts to 14 amino acids. The CDR3 reads CSAGGRRGVRLPCS.

The chain joins TRBV7-2 to TRBJ2-3; a possible D gene is TRBD2 (6 bases). Judging by the DNA end, TRBJ2-1 fits better; the J call may be wrong. This CDR3 contains 14 residues. Germline V gives CDR1 SGHTA, CDR2 FQGNSA. CDR3 coding DNA: TGTGCCAGCAGCTCCGCCAATAGCAGGAGGGGGCAGTTCTTC. Translated, it gives CASSSANSRRGQFF.

Concerning this clonotype itself: A read error is likely, as this CDR3 ends without the conserved phenylalanine or tryptophan. No DNA is shown, since the ends of the CDR3 on it are uncertain; the CDR3 is the one TCRdb lists. The J gene is TRBJ2-5, the V gene TRBV24-1; no check of the table's D call, TRBD2, against the DNA was made. Including both end residues, the CDR3 is 15 amino acids long. The germline gives CDR1 KGHDR, CDR2 SFDVKD. CDR3 sequence: CATSDRTRGQETQFS.

By share, this clonotype ranks as medium-sized (0.01 to 0.1%). The chain employs TRBV6-2 or TRBV6-3 and TRBJ2-1; D might be TRBD2 (6 bases). V lost 5 bases, J lost 0 bases, and 14 bases lay in between. The CDR3 totals 16 residues. Looked up from germline, CDR1 is MNHEY and CDR2 is SVGEGT. CDR3 residues: CASSPLAVFSYNEQFF. CDR3 nucleotide sequence: TGTGCCAGCAGTCCTTTAGCGGTTTTCTCCTACAATGAGCAGTTCTTC.

The chain has TRBV28 and TRBJ2-7; TRBD1 is a possible D gene (5 bases). The DNA matches TRBJ1-2 better at its end, which makes the J call doubtful. The V gene's germline CDR1 is MDHEN and CDR2 SYDVKM. The CDR3 has 15 residues. CDR3 in amino acids: CASSITSGYTYGYTF. The CDR3 DNA reads as TGTGCCAGCAGTATAACCTCAGGGTACACCTATGGCTACACCTTC.

The rearrangement uses TRBV10-2 and TRBJ2-1; 13 nucleotides match TRBD2. The J call is doubtful: the DNA matches TRBJ2-7 better. This CDR3 has 14 residues. CDR1 is WSHSY and CDR2 is SAAADI in the germline V gene. CDR3 protein: CASTLAGGLYEQYF. The DNA of the CDR3 is TGCGCCAGCACACTAGCGGGGGGGCTTTACGAGCAGTACTTC.

On this clonotype itself: The junction shows a germline mismatch at one end, possibly a read error. This sequence joins TRBV25-1 and TRBJ1-5, with a tentative D call TRBD1 (6 bases). The germline gives CDR1 MGHDK, CDR2 SYGVNS. The CDR3 totals 14 residues. CDR3 sequence: CASSDRGGRQPHHF. Written as DNA, the CDR3 is TGTGCCAGCAGTGACCGGGGGGGCAGGCAGCCCCACCATTTT. Based on the CDR3 plus reference TRBV25-1 and TRBJ1-5, the full variable domain is EADIYQTPRYLVIGTGKKITLECSQTMGHDKMYWYQQDPGMELHLIHYSYGVNSTEKGDLSSESTVSRIRTEHFPLTLESARPSHTSQYLCASSDRGGRQPHHFGDGTRLSIL.

The chain uses TRBV6-1 and TRBJ2-1; the D gene is possibly TRBD2 (6 bases). Trimming cost V 8 bases and J 12 bases, with 26 bases left between them. The CDR3 contains 15 residues. Germline loops: CDR1 MNHNS, CDR2 SASEGT. The DNA of the CDR3 is TGTGCCAGCGGTCTTCAGGCTGGGGGGTCTGATACGCAGTTCTTC. Encoded protein: CASGLQAGGSDTQFF.

This clonotype has only one observation. This sequence joins TRBV6-1 and TRBJ2-3; possibly TRBD1 or TRBD2 for D (5 bases each). The last part of the DNA fits TRBJ2-1 better; the J call may be wrong. This CDR3 has 15 residues. Germline values: CDR1 MNHNS, CDR2 SASEGT. The CDR3 loop reads CASSAGAMCTDAQFF. The CDR3 DNA sequence: TGTGCCAGCAGCGCCGGGGCTATGTGCACCGATGCGCAGTTCTTC.

Worth noting for this clonotype: At one boundary the junction diverges from the germline segment, which might be a read error. The chain couples TRBV12-3 or TRBV12-4 to TRBJ2-1, with 9 positions matching TRBD1. This CDR3 has 15 amino acids. The CDR3 loop is CASSGGQGISGEQFF. CDR3 sequence (DNA): TGTGCCAGCAGTGGGGGACAGGGAATTTCCGGGGAGCAGTTTTTC.

The J gene is TRBJ2-2, the V gene TRBV6-2 or TRBV6-3, with a possible D match to TRBD2 (5 bases). The last part of the DNA fits TRBJ2-3 better; the J call may be wrong. Germline V lookup: CDR1 MNHEY, CDR2 SVGEGT. This CDR3 has 12 residues. The CDR3 nucleotides are TGTGCCAGCAGTCTTAACACCGGGAAGCAGTATTTT. Its protein product is CASSLNTGKQYF.

This chain joins TRBV11-2 and TRBJ2-1, with 8 bases fitting TRBD1. The CDR3 extends over 15 amino acids. Germline V gene lookup returns CDR1 SGHAT and CDR2 FQNNGV. J was trimmed by 6 bases and V by 5 bases; bases with no gene match: 9. The CDR3 DNA is TGTGCCAGCAGCCTTGGACAGGGACCACGCAATGAGCAGTTCTTC. As protein: CASSLGQGPRNEQFF.